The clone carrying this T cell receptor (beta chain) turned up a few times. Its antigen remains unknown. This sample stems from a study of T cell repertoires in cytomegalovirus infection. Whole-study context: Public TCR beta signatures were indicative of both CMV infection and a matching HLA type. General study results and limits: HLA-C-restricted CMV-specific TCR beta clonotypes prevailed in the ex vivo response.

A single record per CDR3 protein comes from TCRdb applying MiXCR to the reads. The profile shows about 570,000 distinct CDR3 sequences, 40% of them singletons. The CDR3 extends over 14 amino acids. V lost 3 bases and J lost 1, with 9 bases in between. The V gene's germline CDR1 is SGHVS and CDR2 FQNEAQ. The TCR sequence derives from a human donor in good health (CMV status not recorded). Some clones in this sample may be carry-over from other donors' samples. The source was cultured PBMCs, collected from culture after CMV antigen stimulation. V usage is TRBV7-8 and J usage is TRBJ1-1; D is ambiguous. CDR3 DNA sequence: TGTGCCAGCAGCTTGGAACTAGCGAACACTGAAGCTTTCTTT. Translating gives CASSLELANTEAFF.